This T cell receptor beta chain was observed in a study of technical replicates of blood from a handful of donors. TCRdb's table, derived via immunoSEQ multiplex PCR, lists solely in-frame clones and lacks some. The sample has approximately 100,000 clones, nearly 97% seen once. The CDR3 consists of 16 residues. From germline, CDR1 is SGHDN and CDR2 FVKESK. V was pared by 0 bases and J by 4 bases, with 14 bases between. The chain has TRBV14 and TRBJ2-3, with D possibly being TRBD2 (5 bases). The clonotype was recovered from a human donor in good health. The sequencing sample was made of T cells isolated from PBMCs. As DNA, the CDR3 is TGTGCCAGCAGCCAAGAGTGGCTAGCAATGGCAGATACGCAGTATTTT. This encodes CASSQEWLAMADTQYF. Complete variable domain (other parts from reference TRBV14 and TRBJ2-3): EAGVTQFPSHSVIEKGQTVTLRCDPISGHDNLYWYRRVMGKEIKFLLHFVKESKQDESGMPNNRFLAERTGGTYSTLKVQPAELEDSGVYFCASSQEWLAMADTQYFGPGTRLTVL.